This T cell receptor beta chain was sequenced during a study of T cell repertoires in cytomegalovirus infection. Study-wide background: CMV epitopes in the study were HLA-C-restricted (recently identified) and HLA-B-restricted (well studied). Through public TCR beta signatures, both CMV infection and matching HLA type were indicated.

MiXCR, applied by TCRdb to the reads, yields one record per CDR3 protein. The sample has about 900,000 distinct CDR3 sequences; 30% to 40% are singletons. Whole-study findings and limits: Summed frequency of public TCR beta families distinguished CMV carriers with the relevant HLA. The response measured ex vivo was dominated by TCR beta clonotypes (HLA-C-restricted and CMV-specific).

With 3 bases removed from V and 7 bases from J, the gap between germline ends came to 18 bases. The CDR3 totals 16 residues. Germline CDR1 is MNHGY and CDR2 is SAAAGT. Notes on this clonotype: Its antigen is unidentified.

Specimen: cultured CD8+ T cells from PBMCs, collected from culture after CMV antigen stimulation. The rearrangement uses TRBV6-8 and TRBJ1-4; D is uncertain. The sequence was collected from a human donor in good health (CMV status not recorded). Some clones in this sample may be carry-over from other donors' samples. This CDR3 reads CASSYSAGPRGEKLFF. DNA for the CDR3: TGTGCCAGCAGTTATTCGGCTGGGCCACGGGGTGAAAAACTGTTTTTT.